The present entry profiles one T cell receptor (beta chain) with its context. Its antigen remains unidentified. Germline V gives CDR1 LGHDT, CDR2 YNNKEL (reference sequence). The CDR3 extends over 12 amino acids. The V end was cut by 1 base, the J end by 7 bases, with 6 bases between. These data are taken from a study of identical twins. Study observations and caveats: Researchers reported excess low generation probability among twin-shared out-of-frame alpha sequences.

cDNA molecules carried unique molecular identifiers, and template switching added a universal primer site. TCRdb ran MiXCR on the 5' RACE reads and lists one entry per CDR3 protein. The repertoire holds hundreds of thousands of distinct CDR3 sequences, with 20% to 25% as singletons. These records were also assigned to another study, of yellow fever vaccine responses in identical twins.

This sequence joins TRBV3-1 and TRBJ2-3; D is ambiguous. The sample was CD4+ T cells sorted from blood. The origin of this receptor is a woman aged 18-35 years in good health. CDR3 in amino acids: CASSQGVNTQYF. The CDR3 region has the DNA TGTGCCAGCAGCCAAGGCGTAAATACGCAGTATTTT.